Listed here are 22 T cell receptor beta chains from one sample, sequenced in a study of beta chain features in type 1 diabetes. Every bit of the isolated RNA underwent reverse transcription, so sequencing read expressed TCRB transcripts. Sequenced by immunoSEQ multiplex PCR; TCRdb stores in-frame clones only, minus some. The sample has around 430,000 clones; approximately 30% are singletons. The sequenced sample consisted of naive CD4+ T cells from blood. These receptors originate from a young man in good health.

This chain links TRBV29-1 with TRBJ2-5; no clear D. CDR3 length equals 13 residues. In germline, CDR1 is SQVTM, CDR2 ANQGSEA. The V gene lost 5 bases and the J gene lost 5 bases, with 15 bases spanning the gap. The CDR3 coding sequence is TGCAGCGTTTATCGGGCGTCGGCGGAGACCCAGTACTTC. This translates into CSVYRASAETQYF.

This clone was observed a handful of times. In DNA form, the CDR3 reads TGTGCCACCAGCAGAGCCCTTAACGGGGGAGGCGCTTACAATGAGCAGTTCTTC. This sequence encodes CATSRALNGGGAYNEQFF. This chain uses TRBV15 with TRBJ2-1; D is possibly TRBD2 (6 bases). Germline assignment: CDR1 LNHNV and CDR2 YYDKDF (reference sequence). The V end was cut by 1 base, the J end by 4 bases, with 20 bases between. The CDR3 runs 18 residues.

The V and J genes are TRBV29-1 and TRBJ2-1; tentatively, D is TRBD2 (6 bases). V lost 1 base, J lost 0 bases, and 10 bases lay in between. The CDR3 has 15 residues. Germline lookup yields CDR1 SQVTM and CDR2 ANQGSEA. The DNA of the CDR3 is TGCAGCGTTGAAGGGGACGGGAGCTCCTACAATGAGCAGTTCTTC. It codes for CSVEGDGSSYNEQFF.

The chain combines TRBV30 with TRBJ2-3; no clear D. The V gene lost 1 base and the J gene lost 3 bases, with 11 bases spanning the gap. CDR1 GTSNPN and CDR2 SVGIG come from the germline V gene (reference sequence). The CDR3 covers 14 residues. The DNA of the CDR3 is TGTGCCTGGAGTGCACGGTACAAGACAGATACGCAGTATTTT. This codes for CAWSARYKTDTQYF.

V and J are TRBV10-3 and TRBJ2-7, with TRBD1 matching over 7 bases. V shed 6 bases, J shed 4 bases, and the junction held 6 bases outside the gene matches. The CDR3 extends over 13 amino acids. From germline, CDR1 is ENHRY and CDR2 SYGVKD. Written as DNA, the CDR3 is TGTGCCATCAGGGGGACAGAGGTTTACGAGCAGTACTTC. It translates to CAIRGTEVYEQYF.

The chain recombines TRBV4-2 with TRBJ1-4, with 8 bases identical to TRBD1. Trimming cost V 4 bases and J 4 bases; bases outside gene matches: 8. Germline V gene sequence: CDR1 LGHNA, CDR2 YNFKEQ. The length of the CDR3 is 16 residues. The CDR3 DNA follows: TGTGCCAGCAGCCGAGGACAGGGACAGCTTAATGAAAAACTGTTTTTT. It encodes CASSRGQGQLNEKLFF.

Only a few counts were recorded for this clone. The genes are TRBV10-3 and TRBJ2-6; 7 bases map to TRBD1. CDR3 length: 14 amino acids. CDR1 ENHRY and CDR2 SYGVKD come from the germline V gene. With V trimmed by 8 bases and J by 2 bases, 3 bases remained unmatched. The CDR3, as DNA: TGTGCCATCGGAGACAGGGCTGGGGCCAACGTCCTGACTTTC. Translated: CAIGDRAGANVLTF.

As to this clone: Its ends do not fully match the called genes, so a read error is possible. The chain employs TRBV7-7 and TRBJ2-5; possibly TRBD1 for D (6 bases). Germline CDR1 and CDR2: SSHAT and FNYEAQ (reference sequence). CDR3 size: 14 residues. The CDR3 bases are TGTGCTAGCAGCCCACAACAGGGCGGAGAGACCCAGTACTTC. Translating it yields CASSPQQGGETQYF.

A few counts support this clone. The same CDR3 also results from other DNA sequences found in this sample. V gene TRBV20-1 combines with J gene TRBJ1-2; 7 bases map to TRBD1. Trimming removed 6 bases from V and 2 bases from J; junction bases left unmatched: 0. Germline V gene sequence: CDR1 DFQATT, CDR2 SNEGSKA (reference sequence). The CDR3 runs to 11 residues. This CDR3 reads CSATGNYGYTF. The CDR3 DNA follows: TGCAGTGCGACAGGGAACTATGGCTACACCTTC.

The chain recombines TRBV30 with TRBJ1-4; TRBD1 is a possible D gene (5 bases). Trimming removed 2 bases from V and 14 bases from J, with 15 bases in between. The CDR3 is made up of 12 amino acids. CDR1 and CDR2 (germline): GTSNPN, SVGIG (reference sequence). The CDR3 nucleotides are TGTGCCTGGAGTCCCGGGACTGCGAATCTGTTTTTT. The encoded protein is CAWSPGTANLFF.

This clone was counted a few times. The chain combines TRBV29-1 with TRBJ1-3; D is possibly TRBD1 (6 bases). The CDR3 length is 14 residues. The V gene's germline CDR1 is SQVTM and CDR2 ANQGSEA. The V end was cut by 1 base, the J end by 2 bases, with 9 bases between. The DNA for the CDR3 is TGCAGCGTTGAAGCCCGGGGGCCTGGAAACACCATATATTTT. Translating it yields CSVEARGPGNTIYF.

The chain recombines TRBV7-6 with TRBJ2-7, with D perhaps TRBD1 or TRBD2 (6 bases each). V was cut by 5 bases and J by 3 bases, with 11 bases left in between. Germline CDR1 reads SGHVS; CDR2 reads FNYEAQ. The CDR3 length is 13 residues. This CDR3 reads CASSQEGGYEQYF. The CDR3 DNA sequence: TGTGCCAGCAGCCAGGAGGGGGGCTACGAGCAGTACTTC. Supplemented by reference TRBV7-6 and TRBJ2-7, the full variable domain reads GAGVSQSPRYKVTKRGQDVALRCDPISGHVSLYWYRQALGQGPEFLTYFNYEAQQDKSGLPNDRFSAERPEGSISTLTIQRTEQRDSAMYRCASSQEGGYEQYFGPGTRLTVT.

The rearrangement uses TRBV29-1 and TRBJ1-4; 7 nucleotides line up with TRBD1. The CDR3 spans 16 residues. J was trimmed by 6 bases and V by 0 bases; bases with no gene match: 10. Germline loops: CDR1 SQVTM, CDR2 ANQGSEA. CDR3 loop: CSVEELLTGPDEKLFF. The CDR3 DNA reads as TGCAGCGTTGAAGAACTCTTGACAGGGCCAGATGAAAAACTGTTTTTT.

The rearrangement uses TRBV30 and TRBJ2-1; perhaps TRBD1 as D (6 bases). Germline V gives CDR1 GTSNPN, CDR2 SVGIG (reference sequence). The V end lost 5 bases, the J end lost 0 bases, and 11 bases lay between the germline ends. This CDR3 region has 14 residues. CDR3 DNA: TGTGCCTGGGACACAGGGAGCTCCTACAATGAGCAGTTCTTC. Residues: CAWDTGSSYNEQFF. Using reference TRBV30 and TRBJ2-1 for the parts outside the CDR3, the full variable domain is SQTIHQWPATLVQPVGSPLSLECTVEGTSNPNLYWYRQAAGRGLQLLFYSVGIGQISSEVPQNLSASRPQDRQFILSSKKLLLSDSGFYLCAWDTGSSYNEQFFGPGTRLTVL.

This sequence joins TRBV10-3 and TRBJ2-3; 10 bases line up with TRBD2. The V gene's germline CDR1 is ENHRY and CDR2 SYGVKD. This CDR3 has 12 amino acids. The junction had 2 bases not matched to a gene; V was cut back by 11 bases and J by 3 bases. DNA for the CDR3: TGTGCCGTTAGCGGGAGGACAGATACGCAGTATTTT. It yields the protein CAVSGRTDTQYF.

The CDR3 nucleotides are TGTGCCAGCAGCACGGGACTAGCGGCTAGCACAGATACGCAGTATTTT. Residues: CASSTGLAASTDTQYF. The chain uses TRBV9 and TRBJ2-3; 11 bases fit TRBD2. The CDR3 is made up of 16 amino acids. Trimming took 4 bases from V and 0 from J; bases not matched to a gene: 4. CDR1 is SGDLS, CDR2 YYNGEE, per germline.

The chain recombines TRBV29-1 with TRBJ2-5; 10 nucleotides agree with TRBD2. Trimming cost V 7 bases and J 5 bases; bases outside gene matches: 1. Germline CDR1 reads SQVTM; CDR2 reads ANQGSEA. The CDR3 totals 11 residues. In DNA form, the CDR3 reads TGCAGCGCAGCGGGAGGGGAGACCCAGTACTTC. It is translated as CSAAGGETQYF.

This clone was seen more than once but under ten times. Other DNA sequences within the sample encode an identical CDR3. The V and J genes are TRBV29-1 and TRBJ2-7; D is undetermined. The CDR3 covers 11 residues. V was clipped by 5 bases and J by 0 bases, with 5 bases between them. From germline, CDR1 is SQVTM and CDR2 ANQGSEA. DNA of the CDR3: TGCAGCGTTCTGCACTCCTACGAGCAGTACTTC. Translating it yields CSVLHSYEQYF.

This clone was seen only a few times. The chain is built from TRBV7-9 and TRBJ2-4, with D perhaps matching TRBD2 (5 bases). The germline gives CDR1 SEHNR, CDR2 FQNEAQ (reference sequence). The CDR3 is 12 residues long. The V end was cut by 2 bases, the J end by 14 bases, with 13 bases between. The CDR3 region has the DNA TGTGCCAGCAGCTTATACTACGCCGGGAAGTACTTC. Translating gives CASSLYYAGKYF. Drawing the rest from reference TRBV7-9 and TRBJ2-4, the complete variable domain is DTGVSQNPRHKITKRGQNVTFRCDPISEHNRLYWYRQTLGQGPEFLTYFQNEAQLEKSRLLSDRFSAERPKGSFSTLEIQRTEQGDSAMYLCASSLYYAGKYFGAGTRLSVL.

The chain joins TRBV25-1 to TRBJ2-1; 9 bases align to TRBD2. V dropped 6 bases and J dropped 6; count of bases not matched to a gene: 6. From germline, CDR1 is MGHDK and CDR2 SYGVNS. The CDR3 has 14 residues. CDR3 DNA: TGTGCCAGCAGCGGACTAGCGACATCCAATGAGCAGTTCTTC. This translates into CASSGLATSNEQFF.

In its sample, this clone was seen a few times. The chain employs TRBV11-2 and TRBJ1-2; perhaps TRBD1 as D (5 bases). The CDR3 loop spans 12 amino acids. Germline V lookup: CDR1 SGHAT, CDR2 FQNNGV. Trimming shortened V by 3 bases and J by 5 bases, and 7 bases separated the two germline ends. The CDR3 region has the DNA TGTGCCAGCAGCTTTCAGGGATATGGCTACACCTTC. Protein product: CASSFQGYGYTF.

This clone has more than one count but fewer than ten. V is TRBV2 and J is TRBJ1-1; 8 bases match TRBD1. Germline V CDR1 and CDR2: SNHLY, FYNNEI. V lost 5 bases and J lost 3; bases outside the gene matches: 5. This CDR3 is built from 14 residues. The CDR3 loop reads CASSSTGADTEAFF. In DNA form, the CDR3 reads TGTGCCAGCAGTTCGACAGGGGCGGACACTGAAGCTTTCTTT. Full variable domain (missing parts from reference TRBV2 and TRBJ1-1): EPEVTQTPSHQVTQMGQEVILRCVPISNHLYFYWYRQILGQKVEFLVSFYNNEISEKSEIFDDQFSVERPDGSNFTLKIRSTKLEDSAMYFCASSSTGADTEAFFGQGTRLTVV.